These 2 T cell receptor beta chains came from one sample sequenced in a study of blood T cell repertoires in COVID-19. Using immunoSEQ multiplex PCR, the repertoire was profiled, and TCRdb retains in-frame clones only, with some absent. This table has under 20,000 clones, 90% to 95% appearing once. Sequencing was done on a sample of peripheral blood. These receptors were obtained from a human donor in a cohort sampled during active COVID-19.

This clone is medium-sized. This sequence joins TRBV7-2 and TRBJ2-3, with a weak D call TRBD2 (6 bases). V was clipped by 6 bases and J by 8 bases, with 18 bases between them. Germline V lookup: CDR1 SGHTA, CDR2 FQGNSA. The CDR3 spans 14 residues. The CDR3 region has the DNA TGTGCCAGCAGGACTAGTTGGGGCCCGGGTACGCAGTATTTT. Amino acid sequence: CASRTSWGPGTQYF.

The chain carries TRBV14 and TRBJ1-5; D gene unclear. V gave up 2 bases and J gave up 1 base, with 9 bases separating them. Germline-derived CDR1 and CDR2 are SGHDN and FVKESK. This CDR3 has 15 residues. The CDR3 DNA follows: TGTGCCAGCAGCCAACCCCGGGTGAGCAATCAGCCCCAGCATTTT. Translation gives CASSQPRVSNQPQHF.